This TCR beta chain was retrieved from a study of CD8 T cells in ankylosing spondylitis. In its sample, this clonotype was seen a few times. No antigen is known for it. TCRdb re-called the 5' RACE reads with MiXCR, one entry per CDR3 protein. The top ten clones hold nearly 7% of a sample with approximately 550,000 distinct CDR3 sequences, about 12% of them seen once. Study findings and constraints: Characteristic, it appeared, of ankylosing spondylitis blood was a TCR beta motif of about eight highly homologous variants. Disease-linked clones were reportedly significantly enriched in matched ankylosing spondylitis synovial fluid.

CDR1 and CDR2 from the germline V gene are SQVTM and ANQGSEA. V lost 8 bases to trimming and J lost 0 bases, with 15 bases between them. The CDR3 sequence is 14 residues long. What was sequenced was blood, either unsorted or a sorted T cell fraction (not recorded which). J is TRBJ2-3 and V is TRBV29-1, with D possibly being TRBD2 (5 bases). This sequence originates from a male donor with ankylosing spondylitis. CDR3 region: CSLFLAESTDTQYF. In DNA form, the CDR3 reads TGCAGCCTTTTCCTAGCAGAAAGCACAGATACGCAGTATTTT.